This passage covers 18 T cell receptor beta chains from one sample sequenced in a study of shared clonotypes between healthy human individuals. Data came from immunoSEQ multiplex PCR; TCRdb stores just in-frame clones and leaves some out. Among approximately 320,000 clones listed, around 86% were seen once. Sequencing was performed on memory CD8+ T cells sorted from blood. Subset indicated: CD45RO+ cells pooled with CCR7-negative TemRA cells. Every receptor here comes from a man aged 18 to 35 in good health.

The chain employs TRBV5-6 and TRBJ2-5; D is possibly TRBD2 (7 bases). The V end lost 1 base, the J end lost 4 bases, and 14 bases lay between the germline ends. Germline V gives CDR1 SGHDT, CDR2 YYEEEE. This CDR3 comprises 15 residues. This chain's CDR3 is CASSLHGGAPETQYF. The CDR3 nucleotides read TGTGCCAGCAGCTTGCATGGGGGGGCCCCAGAGACCCAGTACTTC.

The chain uses TRBV7-9 and TRBJ2-7; 7 nucleotides match TRBD1. Trimming cost V 6 bases and J 5 bases; bases outside gene matches: 25. The CDR3 is 19 amino acids. Per the germline V gene, CDR1 is SEHNR and CDR2 is FQNEAQ (reference sequence). CDR3 amino acids: CASRSIYGDSKVPYDEQYF. The CDR3 nucleotides read TGTGCCAGCAGAAGCATTTACGGGGACAGCAAAGTTCCCTACGACGAGCAGTACTTC.

This chain links TRBV2 with TRBJ1-2; D remains unclear. Trimming cost V 1 base and J 0 bases, with 6 bases left between them. Germline values: CDR1 SNHLY, CDR2 FYNNEI. The CDR3 spans 14 residues. CDR3 sequence (DNA): TGTGCCAGCAGTGAAGACACTACTAACTATGGCTACACCTTC. It encodes CASSEDTTNYGYTF.

The chain uses TRBV4-3 and TRBJ2-7, with a possible D match to TRBD1 (6 bases). The CDR3 is 19 amino acids. Germline CDR1 and CDR2: LGHNA and YSLEER. The V end lost 0 bases, the J end lost 4 bases, and 25 bases lay between the germline ends. The chain's CDR3 is CASSQEVLEKGGITYEQYF. For the CDR3, the DNA is TGCGCCAGCAGCCAAGAAGTGCTAGAAAAAGGGGGAATCACTTACGAGCAGTACTTC.

J is TRBJ1-4 and V is TRBV30; 9 positions match TRBD1. The V gene end was trimmed by 4 bases and the J gene end by 8 bases; junction bases not matched to a gene: 8. Germline CDR1 GTSNPN, CDR2 SVGIG (reference sequence). CDR3 length: 14 amino acids. The CDR3 DNA is TGTGCCTGGACTATGGGACAGGGTCAGGAAAAACTGTTTTTT. Translating gives CAWTMGQGQEKLFF.

This chain joins TRBV6-4 and TRBJ2-5; TRBD2 aligns across 12 bases. The CDR3 is 15 amino acids. Germline loops: CDR1 MRHNA, CDR2 SNTAGT. V lost 6 bases to trimming and J lost 4 bases; unmatched junction nucleotides: 6. The DNA of the CDR3 is TGTGCCAGCAGCATGACTAGCGGGAGCGCAGAGACCCAGTACTTC. Its protein product is CASSMTSGSAETQYF.

The rearrangement uses TRBV7-9 and TRBJ1-2; 10 nucleotides agree with TRBD1. This CDR3 comprises 16 residues. Trimming took 5 bases from V and 8 from J; bases not matched to a gene: 14. Germline V gene sequence: CDR1 SEHNR, CDR2 FQNEAQ (reference sequence). Here the CDR3 reads CASSVPGQGTTWGYTF. In nucleotides, the CDR3 is TGTGCCAGCAGCGTACCGGGACAGGGGACCACGTGGGGCTACACCTTC.

The chain is built from TRBV5-5 and TRBJ2-7; D not certain. Germline V CDR1 and CDR2: SGHKS, YYEKEE (reference sequence). The CDR3 contains 14 residues. V was clipped by 4 bases and J by 1 base, with 12 bases between them. The DNA of the CDR3 is TGTGCCAGCAGCCTCTGGGATGTATCCTACGAGCAGTACTTC. Protein sequence: CASSLWDVSYEQYF. The full variable domain, rest sourced from reference TRBV5-5 and TRBJ2-7, is DAGVTQSPTHLIKTRGQQVTLRCSPISGHKSVSWYQQVLGQGPQFIFQYYEKEERGRGNFPDRFSARQFPNYSSELNVNALLLGDSALYLCASSLWDVSYEQYFGPGTRLTVT.

The chain is built from TRBV2 and TRBJ1-2; TRBD1 is a possible D gene (6 bases). The CDR3 covers 15 residues. Germline CDR1 reads SNHLY; CDR2 reads FYNNEI. V shed 1 base and J shed 4 bases, with 13 bases lying between them. DNA for the CDR3: TGTGCCAGCAGTGAAGACCGGGGGCCGGGCTATGGCTACACCTTC. As protein: CASSEDRGPGYGYTF. Using reference TRBV2 and TRBJ1-2 for the parts outside the CDR3, the full variable domain is EPEVTQTPSHQVTQMGQEVILRCVPISNHLYFYWYRQILGQKVEFLVSFYNNEISEKSEIFDDQFSVERPDGSNFTLKIRSTKLEDSAMYFCASSEDRGPGYGYTFGSGTRLTVV.

The CDR3 protein is CASSGGNKAKNIQYF. Here the CDR3 DNA reads TGTGCCAGCAGTGGGGGGAATAAGGCCAAAAACATTCAGTACTTC. This chain links TRBV27 with TRBJ2-4; maybe TRBD2 (6 bases). V was shortened by 5 bases and J by 1 base, with 12 bases between the two germline ends. The CDR3 is 15 residues long. CDR1 is MNHEY and CDR2 is SMNVEV in the germline V gene (reference sequence).

This chain links TRBV7-2 with TRBJ2-7; 8 bases line up with TRBD2. Germline CDR1 and CDR2: SGHTA and FQGNSA. This CDR3 has 15 amino acids. V lost 1 base, J lost 4 bases, and 6 bases stayed unmatched. The CDR3 DNA reads as TGTGCCAGCAGCTTAGTCGGACTAGCAGAATACGAGCAGTACTTC. Protein product: CASSLVGLAEYEQYF.

V is TRBV5-6 and J is TRBJ2-7; 9 nucleotides align to TRBD1. The CDR3 covers 15 residues. After removal of 4 bases from V and 4 bases from J, the junction contained 9 bases not matched to a gene. Germline-derived CDR1 and CDR2 are SGHDT and YYEEEE. The chain's CDR3 is CASSPSGTGFYEQYF. Written as DNA, the CDR3 is TGTGCCAGCAGCCCGTCCGGGACAGGGTTTTACGAGCAGTACTTC.

This clone was seen at least ten times. The CDR3 sequence is CAWSPGTGPQPQHF. For the CDR3, the DNA is TGTGCCTGGAGTCCTGGGACAGGGCCTCAGCCCCAGCATTTT. The V call is TRBV30, the J call TRBJ1-5; TRBD1 matches at 9 bases. From germline, CDR1 is GTSNPN and CDR2 SVGIG (reference sequence). The V and J ends lost 2 bases and 6 bases, in that order; junction bases with no gene match: 5. This CDR3 spans 14 amino acids.

The V call is TRBV27, the J call TRBJ2-3; the D is unclear. Germline values: CDR1 MNHEY, CDR2 SMNVEV (reference sequence). CDR3 size: 12 residues. The V gene lost 2 bases and the J gene lost 6 bases, with 6 bases spanning the gap. The CDR3 sequence: CASSLGHDTQYF. The CDR3 DNA sequence: TGTGCCAGCAGTTTAGGGCACGATACGCAGTATTTT.

This clone has only one observation. V is TRBV7-6 and J is TRBJ2-7; D may be TRBD2 (5 bases). The germline V gene encodes CDR1 SGHVS and CDR2 FNYEAQ. The CDR3 spans 15 residues. Trimming took off 4 bases at V and 3 bases at J, with 16 bases between the two ends. As DNA, the CDR3 is TGTGCCAGCAGCTCCGGAGCTAGCAACTTCTACGAGCAGTACTTC. This translates into CASSSGASNFYEQYF.

The chain is built from TRBV4-3 and TRBJ2-3, with 8 bases aligning to TRBD1. CDR3 length equals 17 residues. V lost 1 base to trimming and J lost 4 bases; unmatched junction nucleotides: 10. Germline V lookup: CDR1 LGHNA, CDR2 YSLEER. The DNA for the CDR3 is TGCGCCAGCAGCCAAGTGGTGAGACAGGGGATCCCAGATACGCAGTATTTT. It specifies CASSQVVRQGIPDTQYF.

The chain joins TRBV10-3 to TRBJ1-5, with 7 bases that match TRBD1. V trimming: 5 bases; J trimming: 0 bases; junction bases outside the gene matches: 4. The CDR3 loop spans 15 amino acids. CDR1 and CDR2 (germline): ENHRY, SYGVKD. In nucleotides, the CDR3 is TGTGCCATCAGTCTGGGGACAGATAGCAATCAGCCCCAGCATTTT. Encoded protein: CAISLGTDSNQPQHF.

This sequence joins TRBV5-1 and TRBJ1-6; D not resolved. Trimming removed 1 base at V and 0 bases at J, with 11 bases between. CDR3 size: 17 residues. Germline V CDR1 and CDR2: SGHRS, YFSETQ. The CDR3 DNA reads as TGCGCCAGCAGCTTGAGAACAGCAAGCTCCTATAATTCACCCCTCCACTTT. Translating it yields CASSLRTASSYNSPLHF.